Following are 2 T cell receptor beta chains from one sample sequenced in a study of Graves' ophthalmopathy and Graves' hyperthyroidism. Beta-chain TCR CDR3 regions were amplified from RNA transcripts. HTBI-primed RT-PCR formed the first round, and a multiplex PCR formed the second. TCRdb reprocessed the multiplex PCR reads with MiXCR, giving one entry per CDR3 protein. This table has roughly 420,000 distinct CDR3 sequences, around 21% appearing once. The sequenced sample was peripheral blood. Receptors were obtained from a woman aged 18-30 years with stable Graves' hyperthyroidism.

This clonotype appeared a few times. The chain has TRBV4-1 and TRBJ2-6, with 8 bases matching TRBD1. Per germline, CDR1 MGHRA and CDR2 YSYEKL. The trim removed 1 base at V and 0 bases at J, leaving 5 bases unmatched. This CDR3 region has 18 residues. Here the CDR3 DNA reads TGCGCCAGCAGCCAAGTAACAGGGGGGACCTCTGGGGCCAACGTCCTGACTTTC. Its translation is CASSQVTGGTSGANVLTF.

This clonotype was seen ten or more times. V usage is TRBV11-2 and J usage is TRBJ2-5, with 8 bases that match TRBD2. The ends lost 1 base at V and 4 bases at J; junction bases unmatched: 5. Germline loops: CDR1 SGHAT, CDR2 FQNNGV. The CDR3 loop spans 15 amino acids. The CDR3 protein is CASSLVAGRRETQYF. For the CDR3, the DNA is TGTGCCAGCAGCTTAGTAGCGGGAAGGCGAGAGACCCAGTACTTC.